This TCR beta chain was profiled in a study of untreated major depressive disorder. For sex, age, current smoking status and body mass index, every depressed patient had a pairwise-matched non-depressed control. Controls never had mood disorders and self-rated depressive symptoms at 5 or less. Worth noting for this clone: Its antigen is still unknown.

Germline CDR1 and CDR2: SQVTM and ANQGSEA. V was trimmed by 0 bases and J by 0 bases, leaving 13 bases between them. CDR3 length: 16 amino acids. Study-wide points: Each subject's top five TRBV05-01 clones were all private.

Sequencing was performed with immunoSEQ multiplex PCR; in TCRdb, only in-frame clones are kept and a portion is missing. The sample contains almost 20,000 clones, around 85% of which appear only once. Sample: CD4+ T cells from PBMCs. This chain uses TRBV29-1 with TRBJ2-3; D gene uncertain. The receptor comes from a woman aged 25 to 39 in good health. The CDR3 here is CSVEDRRRTSTDTQYF. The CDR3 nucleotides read TGCAGCGTTGAAGATCGAAGGCGAACTAGCACAGATACGCAGTATTTT.